The entry below gives a single TCR beta chain sequence along with its context. Authors' analysis steps: Estimated nucleated cell counts came from reference gene primer amplification. Assay used: immunoSEQ multiplex PCR; TCRdb lists only in-frame clones, some missing. That table supplies the V and J calls and clone size; D and trimming were determined from the DNA. The sample holds about 370,000 clones, approximately 87% seen once. Germline V gene sequence: CDR1 MGHRA, CDR2 YSYEKL. CDR3 length equals 14 residues. V lost 0 bases to trimming and J lost 2 bases, with 7 bases between them. This entry belongs to a study of blood T cell repertoires in COVID-19. On the study more broadly: COVID-19 samples, acute and convalescent, were from the United States, Italy and Spain. PBMCs, B-cell-depleted T cells, or T cells were the source of the cDNA or gDNA that made up the material.

Seattle patients were enrolled during active infection and followed longitudinally. This clonotype was obtained from a young woman with COVID-19, enrolled during active disease. Sequences were obtained from peripheral blood. The chain uses TRBV4-1 and TRBJ1-2; D is uncertain. The CDR3 DNA follows: TGCGCCAGCAGCCAAGATCGCGGAAACTATGGCTACACCTTC. Protein: CASSQDRGNYGYTF.